This T cell receptor (beta chain) was sequenced for a study of response to subunit inactivated influenza vaccine. This clonotype showed up just once. This CDR3 spans 15 amino acids. The trim removed 4 bases at V and 0 bases at J, leaving 6 bases unmatched. Looked up from germline, CDR1 is SGHRS and CDR2 is YFSETQ. Each CDR3 protein is one row after TCRdb ran MiXCR on the RT-PCR reads. This table has 500,000 to 600,000 distinct CDR3 sequences, around 11% appearing once. The data were also submitted as part of a second study, on T cells expressing NK-cell markers. That investigation notes: Libraries used 5'RACE template switching adding universal primer site and UMIs.

This chain joins TRBV5-1 and TRBJ1-2, with 7 bases matching TRBD1. This clonotype was sampled from a man aged 45-65 years who received an inactivated influenza vaccine. Sequencing used PBMCs from blood, obtained on the day of vaccination. The CDR3 sequence: CASSAAQGTNYGYTF. The CDR3 region has the DNA TGCGCCAGCAGCGCCGCACAGGGGACTAACTATGGCTACACCTTC.